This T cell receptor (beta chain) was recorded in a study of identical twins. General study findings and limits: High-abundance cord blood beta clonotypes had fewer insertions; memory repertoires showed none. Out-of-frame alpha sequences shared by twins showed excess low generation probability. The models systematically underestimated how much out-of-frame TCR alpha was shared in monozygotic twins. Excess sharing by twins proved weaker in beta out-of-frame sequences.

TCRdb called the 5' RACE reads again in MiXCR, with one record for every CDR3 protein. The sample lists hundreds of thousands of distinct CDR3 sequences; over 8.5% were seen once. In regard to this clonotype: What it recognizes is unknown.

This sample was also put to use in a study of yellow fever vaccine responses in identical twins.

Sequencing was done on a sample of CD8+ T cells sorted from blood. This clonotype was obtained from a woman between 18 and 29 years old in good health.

CDR3 sequence: CASSAKGRPGQETQYF. DNA of the CDR3: TGTGCCAGCAGCGCCAAGGGACGGCCAGGGCAAGAGACCCAGTACTTC. V gene TRBV9 combines with J gene TRBJ2-5; D may correspond to TRBD1 or TRBD2 (5 bases each). The V gene's germline CDR1 is SGDLS and CDR2 YYNGEE. The CDR3 loop spans 16 amino acids. With 3 bases removed from V and 2 bases from J, the gap between germline ends came to 17 bases. Full variable domain (missing parts from reference TRBV9 and TRBJ2-5): DSGVTQTPKHLITATGQRVTLRCSPRSGDLSVYWYQQSLDQGLQFLIQYYNGEERAKGNILERFSAQQFPDLHSELNLSSLELGDSALYFCASSAKGRPGQETQYFGPGTRLLVL.